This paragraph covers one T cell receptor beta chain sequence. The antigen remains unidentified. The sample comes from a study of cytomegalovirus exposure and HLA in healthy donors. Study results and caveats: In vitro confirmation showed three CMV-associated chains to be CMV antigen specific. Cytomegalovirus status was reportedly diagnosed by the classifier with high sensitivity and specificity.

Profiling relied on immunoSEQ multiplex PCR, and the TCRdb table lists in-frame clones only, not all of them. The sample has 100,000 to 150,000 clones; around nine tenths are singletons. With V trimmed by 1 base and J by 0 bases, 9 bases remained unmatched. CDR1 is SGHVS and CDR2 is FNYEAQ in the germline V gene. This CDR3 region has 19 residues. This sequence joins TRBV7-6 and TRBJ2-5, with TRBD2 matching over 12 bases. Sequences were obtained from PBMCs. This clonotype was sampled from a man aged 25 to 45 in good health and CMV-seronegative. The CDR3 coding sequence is TGTGCCAGCAGCTTAGATAATAGGGGACTAGCGGGTTACCAAGAGACCCAGTACTTC. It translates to CASSLDNRGLAGYQETQYF.